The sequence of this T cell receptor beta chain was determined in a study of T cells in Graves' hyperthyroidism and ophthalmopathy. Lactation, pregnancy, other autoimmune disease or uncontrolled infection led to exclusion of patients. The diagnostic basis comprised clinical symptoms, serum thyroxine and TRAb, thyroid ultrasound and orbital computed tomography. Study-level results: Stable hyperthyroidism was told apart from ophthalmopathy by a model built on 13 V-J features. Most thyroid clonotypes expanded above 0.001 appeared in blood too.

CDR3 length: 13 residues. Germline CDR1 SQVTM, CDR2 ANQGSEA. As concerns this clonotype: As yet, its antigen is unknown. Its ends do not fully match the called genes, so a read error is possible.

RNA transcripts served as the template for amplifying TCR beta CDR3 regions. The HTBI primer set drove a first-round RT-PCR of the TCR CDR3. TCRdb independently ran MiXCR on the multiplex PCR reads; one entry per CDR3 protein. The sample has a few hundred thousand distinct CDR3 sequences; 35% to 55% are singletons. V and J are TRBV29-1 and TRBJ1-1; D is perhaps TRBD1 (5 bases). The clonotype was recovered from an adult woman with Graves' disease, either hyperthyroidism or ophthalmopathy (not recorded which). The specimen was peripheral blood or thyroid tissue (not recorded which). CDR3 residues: CSAQTRGGTEAFF. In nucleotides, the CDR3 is TGCAGCGCCCAGACAAGGGGAGGGACTGAGGCTTTCTTT.